One and the same sample provided the 17 T cell receptor beta chains below, sequenced in a study of blood T cell repertoires in COVID-19. TCRdb keeps only in-frame clones here, not all; method: immunoSEQ multiplex PCR. The table includes about 80,000 clones, 85% detected once. Sequenced sample: peripheral blood. Source of these receptors: a man of 80 years or more with active or convalescent COVID-19.

The genes are TRBV5-1 and TRBJ1-6, with 10 bases identical to TRBD1. Trimming removed 3 bases from V and 8 bases from J; junction bases left unmatched: 5. Germline lookup yields CDR1 SGHRS and CDR2 YFSETQ. The CDR3 extends over 15 amino acids. CDR3 in amino acids: CASSWGQGIDSPLHF. CDR3 DNA sequence: TGCGCCAGCAGCTGGGGACAGGGGATAGATTCACCCCTCCACTTT.

The V and J genes are TRBV2 and TRBJ2-7; TRBD1 agrees at 9 bases. This CDR3 is built from 11 residues. The V gene's germline CDR1 is SNHLY and CDR2 FYNNEI. CDR3 DNA: TGTGCCAGCCACCGGGGGACAGGGCTAAACGTC. Amino acids: CASHRGTGLNV.

This chain links TRBV15 with TRBJ2-3; D uncertain. CDR3 length: 15 residues. CDR1 and CDR2 (germline): LNHNV, YYDKDF (reference sequence). Trimming left V 0 bases short and J 1 base short, with 8 bases between. CDR3 loop: CATSRDRGGTDTQYF. CDR3 nucleotides: TGTGCCACCAGCAGAGATCGTGGAGGCACAGATACGCAGTATTTT. Looking up the rest from reference TRBV15 and TRBJ2-3 gives the full variable domain: DAMVIQNPRYQVTQFGKPVTLSCSQTLNHNVMYWYQQKSSQAPKLLFHYYDKDFNNEADTPDNFQSRRPNTSFCFLDIRSPGLGDTAMYLCATSRDRGGTDTQYFGPGTRLTVL.

This rearrangement joins TRBV5-1 to TRBJ1-2, with TRBD1 matching over 8 bases. This CDR3 contains 15 residues. Losses at the gene ends were 0 bases for V and 4 bases for J; bases not matched to a gene: 5. CDR1 SGHRS and CDR2 YFSETQ come from the germline V gene. The CDR3 sequence is CASSLGAGGGYGYTF. CDR3 bases: TGCGCCAGCAGCTTGGGGGCAGGGGGCGGCTATGGCTACACCTTC.

This chain connects TRBV10-1 to TRBJ1-1, with TRBD1 identical over 7 bases. The CDR3 extends over 13 amino acids. Germline V gene sequence: CDR1 WNHNN, CDR2 SYGVQD (reference sequence). V lost 6 bases, J lost 5 bases, and 6 bases stayed unmatched. CDR3 region: CASSDRDPTEAFF. The CDR3 DNA follows: TGCGCCAGCAGCGACAGGGATCCAACTGAAGCTTTCTTT.

This sequence joins TRBV3-1 (or the pseudogene TRBV3-2) and TRBJ2-3; 9 bases map to TRBD2. This CDR3 has 16 residues. Germline V gives CDR1 LGHDT, CDR2 YNNKEL (reference sequence). Trimming at V came to 4 bases and at J to 0 bases, leaving 5 bases not matched to a gene. The DNA of the CDR3 is TGTGCCAGCAGCCGCCGGCTAGCGGGAAGCACAGATACGCAGTATTTT. This encodes CASSRRLAGSTDTQYF.

This clone has just a few counts. The chain employs TRBV19 and TRBJ2-2; D not certain. Between the trimmed V and J ends, which lost 5 bases and 0 bases, there was a span of 7 bases. This CDR3 comprises 14 residues. Germline V gene sequence: CDR1 LNHDA, CDR2 SQIVND (reference sequence). The CDR3 DNA reads as TGTGCCAGTAGTCCAAACACGAACACCGGGGAGCTGTTTTTT. This gives the protein CASSPNTNTGELFF.

The chain recombines TRBV2 with TRBJ1-6, with D perhaps TRBD1 (6 bases). Looked up from germline, CDR1 is SNHLY and CDR2 is FYNNEI. V lost 8 bases and J 5 bases, leaving 16 bases between the germline ends. The CDR3 sequence is 15 residues long. CDR3: CASGRGAWDNSPLHF. CDR3 DNA sequence: TGTGCCAGCGGGCGGGGGGCTTGGGATAATTCACCCCTCCACTTT. Full variable domain (remainder filled in from reference TRBV2 and TRBJ1-6): EPEVTQTPSHQVTQMGQEVILRCVPISNHLYFYWYRQILGQKVEFLVSFYNNEISEKSEIFDDQFSVERPDGSNFTLKIRSTKLEDSAMYFCASGRGAWDNSPLHFGNGTRLTVT.

The rearrangement links TRBV6-4 to TRBJ2-2; D remains ambiguous. The CDR3 contains 14 residues. The germline V gene encodes CDR1 MRHNA and CDR2 SNTAGT. V lost 3 bases and J 6 bases, leaving 11 bases between the germline ends. The CDR3 loop is CASSEGSRAGELFF. The CDR3 bases are TGTGCCAGCAGTGAAGGTAGTCGGGCCGGGGAGCTGTTTTTT.

The rearrangement links TRBV30 to TRBJ2-3, with 8 bases aligning to TRBD2. With V trimmed by 2 bases and J by 5 bases, 6 bases remained unmatched. The CDR3 runs 14 residues. The germline CDR1 and CDR2 sequences are GTSNPN and SVGIG (reference sequence). As DNA, the CDR3 is TGTGCCTGGAGTAGAGGACGGGAGGGAGATACGCAGTATTTT. This encodes CAWSRGREGDTQYF.

The V gene is TRBV5-1, the J gene TRBJ2-7; 8 nucleotides align to TRBD1. The junction had 10 bases not matched to a gene; V was cut back by 6 bases and J by 5 bases. The length of the CDR3 is 14 residues. Germline V gives CDR1 SGHRS, CDR2 YFSETQ. The CDR3 nucleotides read TGCGCCAGCAACCAGGACAGGGTTTTCGACGAGCAGTACGTC. Its translation: CASNQDRVFDEQYV.

The rearrangement uses TRBV11-3 and TRBJ2-1; 7 bases match TRBD2. Looked up from germline, CDR1 is SGHNT and CDR2 is YENEEA. The junction had 9 bases not matched to a gene; V was cut back by 5 bases and J by 2 bases. The length of the CDR3 is 16 residues. The CDR3 bases are TGTGCCAGCAGCAAATTTGGCGGGAGACCCTACAATGAGCAGTTCTTC. Translation: CASSKFGGRPYNEQFF.

The V call is TRBV6-6, the J call TRBJ1-4, with TRBD1 matching 7 bases. The CDR3 covers 13 residues. Germline V lookup: CDR1 MNHNY, CDR2 SVGAGI (reference sequence). J gave up 7 bases and V 2 bases, and 1 base lay outside the gene matches. This CDR3 reads CASSYGDSEKLFF. The CDR3 region has the DNA TGTGCCAGCAGTTACGGGGACAGTGAAAAACTGTTTTTT.

This clone was seen only once. The gene calls are TRBV5-5 and TRBJ1-6; 9 nucleotides agree with TRBD1. This CDR3 contains 15 residues. The V and J ends lost 4 bases and 6 bases, in that order; junction bases with no gene match: 5. Looked up from germline, CDR1 is SGHKS and CDR2 is YYEKEE (reference sequence). This chain's CDR3 is CASSPGTGSNSPLHF. The CDR3 DNA reads as TGTGCCAGCAGCCCAGGGACAGGGTCTAATTCACCCCTCCACTTT.

The chain joins TRBV6-5 to TRBJ2-7; 10 bases are a match to TRBD2. The CDR3 extends over 15 amino acids. The germline V gene encodes CDR1 MNHEY and CDR2 SVGAGI. Germline trimming cut 6 bases from V and 1 base from J; bases unmatched to any gene: 6. CDR3: CASRQPSGGSYEQYV. CDR3 DNA: TGTGCCAGCAGACAGCCTAGCGGGGGTTCCTACGAGCAGTACGTC.

The chain is built from TRBV7-2 and TRBJ2-2; the match to TRBD2 covers 9 bases. Germline CDR1 and CDR2: SGHTA and FQGNSA. The V segment lost 5 bases and the J segment 2 bases; nucleotides outside the gene matches: 9. This CDR3 has 17 residues. CDR3 nucleotide sequence: TGTGCCAGCAGCCCAGATGGCGGGAGGGCCAACACCGGGGAGCTGTTTTTT. It is translated as CASSPDGGRANTGELFF.

This chain connects TRBV27 to TRBJ2-3; 13 bases line up with TRBD2. Germline assignment: CDR1 MNHEY and CDR2 SMNVEV (reference sequence). The CDR3 consists of 15 residues. Trimming took 5 bases from V and 5 from J; bases not matched to a gene: 4. CDR3 DNA: TGTGCCAGCAGTAGCGGGACTAGCGGGATAGATACGCAGTATTTT. This translates into CASSSGTSGIDTQYF.